This TCR beta chain is from a study of blood T cell repertoires in COVID-19. The overall study: Acute and convalescent COVID-19 specimens originated in the United States, Italy and Spain. T cells, B-cell-depleted T cells, or PBMCs provided the cDNA or gDNA that served as material.

As originally analysed: Using reference gene primer amplification, nucleated cell counts were estimated. The data were produced by immunoSEQ multiplex PCR, yet TCRdb's version contains in-frame clones alone and is incomplete. Clone size and V and J calls were adopted from that table, with D and trimming inferred from the DNA. The sample contains some 230,000 clones, approximately 83% of which appear only once. Germline CDR1 reads SQVTM; CDR2 reads ANQGSEA. The CDR3 extends over 13 amino acids. The germline V and J ends were trimmed by 4 bases and 4 bases, with 13 bases remaining between them. This TCR was sampled from a woman between 45 and 65 years old with acute or convalescent COVID-19. The sequencing sample was made of peripheral blood. This chain joins TRBV29-1 and TRBJ1-1; TRBD1 is a possible D gene (5 bases). This CDR3 reads CSVGTPMGTEAFF. The CDR3 DNA sequence: TGCAGCGTTGGGACACCCATGGGCACTGAAGCTTTCTTT.